These 11 T cell receptor beta chains came from one sample sequenced in a study of cytomegalovirus exposure and HLA in healthy donors. A multiplex PCR was run with 60 Vbeta primers and 13 Jbeta primers. Profiling relied on immunoSEQ multiplex PCR, and the TCRdb table lists in-frame clones only, not all of them. This sample carries around 150,000 clones, 70% to 80% of them seen once, and the ten largest clones take over 8%. The sample comprised PBMCs. Receptor source: a man aged 18 to 29 in good health and CMV-seropositive.

The table lists this clone with a count of one. A read error may account for a junction end that differs from germline. The chain recombines TRBV28 with TRBJ2-7, with 8 bases lining up with TRBD2. Germline-derived CDR1 and CDR2 are MDHEN and SYDVKM. The CDR3 contains 12 residues. For the CDR3, the DNA is TGTGCCAGCAGTTTACCCGGGGGGGTGGGGGACTTC. It specifies CASSLPGGVGDF.

This clone was detected a few times. The rearrangement joins TRBV7-2 to TRBJ1-1; unclear D gene. This CDR3 is 10 amino acids long. Germline values: CDR1 SGHTA, CDR2 FQGNSA. V was shortened by 4 bases and J by 8 bases, with 5 bases between the two germline ends. This CDR3 reads CASSSVEAFF. In nucleotides, the CDR3 is TGTGCCAGCAGCTCCGTGGAAGCTTTCTTT. The full variable domain, in which reference TRBV7-2 and TRBJ1-1 provide the parts outside the CDR3, is GAGVSQSPSNKVTEKGKDVELRCDPISGHTALYWYRQSLGQGLEFLIYFQGNSAPDKSGLPSDRFSAERTGGSVSTLTIQRTQQEDSAVYLCASSSVEAFFGQGTRLTVV.

This chain uses TRBV5-1 with TRBJ1-2; D ambiguous. Germline V gives CDR1 SGHRS, CDR2 YFSETQ. The CDR3 is 13 amino acids. Trimming removed 4 bases from V and 6 bases from J, with 13 bases in between. CDR3 region: CASSPGEGNGYTF. The CDR3 DNA reads TGCGCCAGCAGCCCTGGAGAGGGAAATGGCTACACCTTC.

The rearrangement uses TRBV19 and TRBJ1-1; no firm D call. This CDR3 has 14 residues. The V gene lost 5 bases and the J gene lost 10 bases, with 20 bases spanning the gap. CDR1 is LNHDA, CDR2 SQIVND, per germline (reference sequence). Written as DNA, the CDR3 is TGTGCCAGTAGTCGGGAGGTGAAGTCGTGGGGAGCTTTCTTT. This codes for CASSREVKSWGAFF.

This chain joins TRBV14 and TRBJ1-1, with 7 bases lining up with TRBD1. Germline V gives CDR1 SGHDN, CDR2 FVKESK. After removal of 0 bases from V and 8 bases from J, the junction contained 6 bases not matched to a gene. CDR3 length equals 14 residues. The CDR3, as DNA: TGTGCCAGCAGCCAAGAATGGGACAGTCGAGAAGCTTTCTTT. Amino acid sequence: CASSQEWDSREAFF.

The V and J genes are TRBV15 and TRBJ1-5; D perhaps matches TRBD1 (6 bases). Germline-derived CDR1 and CDR2 are LNHNV and YYDKDF (reference sequence). The CDR3 is made up of 16 amino acids. The germline V and J ends were trimmed by 0 bases and 7 bases, with 16 bases remaining between them. CDR3: CATSRDESRGRQPQHF. The CDR3 DNA is TGTGCCACCAGCAGAGATGAGAGCAGGGGAAGGCAGCCCCAGCATTTT.

Remarks on this clone: No conserved phenylalanine or tryptophan is present at the end of the CDR3, so a read error is the likely explanation. The chain uses TRBV4-1 and TRBJ1-6; 11 nucleotides agree with TRBD1. The V and J ends lost 0 bases and 9 bases, in that order; junction bases with no gene match: 1. This CDR3 is built from 15 residues. CDR1 is MGHRA, CDR2 YSYEKL, per germline. The CDR3 loop is CASSQDGTGGSPLHL. DNA for the CDR3: TGCGCCAGCAGCCAAGACGGGACAGGGGGTTCACCCCTCCACCTT.

J is TRBJ1-2 and V is TRBV7-9; possible D gene TRBD1, 5 bases. The germline V and J ends were trimmed by 5 bases and 6 bases, with 19 bases remaining between them. The CDR3 extends over 15 amino acids. Per the germline V gene, CDR1 is SEHNR and CDR2 is FQNEAQ (reference sequence). The DNA for the CDR3 is TGTGCCAGCAGCCCTCCCGGGGGACGCTCAGATGGCTACACCTTC. The encoded protein is CASSPPGGRSDGYTF.

The J gene is TRBJ2-1, the V gene TRBV28, with D possibly being TRBD1 (6 bases). CDR3 size: 17 residues. V dropped 6 bases and J dropped 9 bases, with 27 bases sitting between them. Looked up from germline, CDR1 is MDHEN and CDR2 is SYDVKM. The DNA of the CDR3 is TGTGCCAGCAGGCAAATACAGGGTATTGTAATTGTGGGTGAGCAGTTCTTC. Translation: CASRQIQGIVIVGEQFF.

This clone was detected only once. J is TRBJ2-5 and V is TRBV9; a weak D match, TRBD2 (5 bases). With 4 bases removed from V and 5 bases from J, the gap between germline ends came to 18 bases. The CDR3 is made up of 15 amino acids. Germline CDR1 reads SGDLS; CDR2 reads YYNGEE. This CDR3 is CASSPRWQSGETQYF. CDR3 nucleotide sequence: TGTGCCAGCAGCCCGAGGTGGCAGTCGGGGGAGACCCAGTACTTC.

The chain couples TRBV14 to TRBJ2-7; the D gene is possibly TRBD2 (6 bases). The CDR3 extends over 15 amino acids. V gave up 4 bases and J gave up 7 bases, with 20 bases separating them. Germline V gene sequence: CDR1 SGHDN, CDR2 FVKESK. CDR3 region: CASSLPGGKAAEQYF. CDR3 bases: TGTGCCAGCAGCCTCCCGGGCGGGAAGGCAGCGGAGCAGTACTTC. The whole variable domain, remainder taken from reference TRBV14 and TRBJ2-7, is EAGVTQFPSHSVIEKGQTVTLRCDPISGHDNLYWYRRVMGKEIKFLLHFVKESKQDESGMPNNRFLAERTGGTYSTLKVQPAELEDSGVYFCASSLPGGKAAEQYFGPGTRLTVT.